Shown below are 15 T cell receptor beta chains from a single sample sequenced in a study of T cells in Graves' hyperthyroidism and ophthalmopathy. RNA transcripts provided the source from which TCR beta CDR3 regions were amplified. The primer set for the first-round RT-PCR of the TCR CDR3 was HTBI. Each CDR3 protein gets one entry after TCRdb re-called the multiplex PCR reads with MiXCR. Of roughly 260,000 distinct CDR3 sequences listed, about 14% were seen once; the top ten hold 13%. The specimen was blood. The receptor source for this set is a woman aged 40 to 55 with Graves' hyperthyroidism that later progressed to Graves' ophthalmopathy.

This clonotype was seen ten or more times. The rearrangement links TRBV6-1 to TRBJ2-7; a weak D match, TRBD2 (6 bases). V lost 8 bases and J lost 4, with 12 bases in between. CDR3 length: 12 amino acids. The V gene's germline CDR1 is MNHNS and CDR2 SASEGT. The CDR3 DNA reads as TGTGCCAGCGGGGAGGCTAGGTACGAGCAGTACTTC. Its protein is CASGEARYEQYF.

Many counts were recorded for this clonotype. In DNA form, the CDR3 reads TGCAGTGCACCCGGGACTAGCGTGTTCGGGGAGCTGTTTTTT. As protein: CSAPGTSVFGELFF. The gene calls are TRBV20-1 and TRBJ2-2, with 10 bases lining up with TRBD2. The ends lost 6 bases at V and 7 bases at J; junction bases unmatched: 8. Germline V gene data show CDR1 as DFQATT and CDR2 as SNEGSKA (reference sequence). CDR3 length: 14 residues.

Many counts were recorded for this clonotype. The J gene is TRBJ2-1, the V gene TRBV2, with D unclear. Trimming stripped 1 base from V and 6 bases from J, with 7 bases between. The CDR3 spans 13 residues. The germline CDR1 and CDR2 sequences are SNHLY and FYNNEI. The CDR3 DNA reads TGTGCCAGCAGTGAAGGCCGGGCCAATGAGCAGTTCTTC. It yields the protein CASSEGRANEQFF.

This clonotype has a count of ten or more. The chain has TRBV10-2 and TRBJ1-2; TRBD1 aligns across 7 bases. This CDR3 comprises 15 residues. The germline V gene encodes CDR1 WSHSY and CDR2 SAAADI. Trimming took 6 bases from V and 6 from J; bases not matched to a gene: 13. CDR3 DNA: TGCGCCAGCAGGGGGGGGACAGAATTTCTTCATGGCTACACCTTC. This translates into CASRGGTEFLHGYTF.

This clonotype appeared many times. For the CDR3, the DNA is TGCAGTGCTAGAGTCCCAGAAGAAGGGACTAGCGGGAGGACTTACAATGAGCAGTTCTTC. Protein product: CSARVPEEGTSGRTYNEQFF. The chain recombines TRBV20-1 with TRBJ2-1; the match to TRBD2 covers 15 bases. The germline V gene has CDR1 DFQATT and CDR2 SNEGSKA (reference sequence). Germline trimming cut 1 base from V and 4 bases from J; bases unmatched to any gene: 14. The CDR3 totals 20 residues.

The chain is built from TRBV3-1 and TRBJ2-7; D may be TRBD2 (6 bases). CDR1 LGHDT and CDR2 YNNKEL come from the germline V gene (reference sequence). Trimming shortened V by 4 bases and J by 7 bases, and 17 bases separated the two germline ends. The CDR3 has 14 residues. CDR3 in amino acids: CASSPGRLAREQYF. Here the CDR3 DNA reads TGTGCCAGCAGCCCCGGTAGGCTAGCGAGAGAGCAGTACTTC.

The chain links TRBV7-2 to TRBJ2-1; 9 bases fit TRBD1. V lost 1 base and J lost 10; bases outside the gene matches: 8. The CDR3 extends over 15 amino acids. Germline values: CDR1 SGHTA, CDR2 FQGNSA. The CDR3 region has the DNA TGTGCCAGCAGCTTAGTGGGACAGGGTATAGGGGAGCAGTTCTTC. Amino acids: CASSLVGQGIGEQFF.

This clonotype was observed at least ten times. V is TRBV30 and J is TRBJ2-6, with D possibly being TRBD1 or TRBD2 (5 bases each). Trimming cost V 6 bases and J 4 bases, with 13 bases left between them. The CDR3 spans 14 residues. Per germline, CDR1 GTSNPN and CDR2 SVGIG (reference sequence). CDR3 DNA sequence: TGTGCCTGCAGATCAGGGACCGGGGCCAACGTCCTGACTTTC. Encoded protein: CACRSGTGANVLTF.

The table lists this clonotype with many counts. The chain employs TRBV20-1 and TRBJ1-1; D gene uncertain. Germline V gene data show CDR1 as DFQATT and CDR2 as SNEGSKA (reference sequence). The CDR3 is 15 residues long. Deletions cut 0 bases from V and 0 bases from J, with 11 bases between. In nucleotides, the CDR3 is TGCAGTGCTAGAGATGACGGACTGGTGAACACTGAAGCTTTCTTT. Translating gives CSARDDGLVNTEAFF.

This clonotype was counted many times. The rearrangement joins TRBV18 to TRBJ1-5; TRBD1 might be the D (5 bases). The CDR3 runs 15 residues. The V and J ends lost 4 bases and 0 bases respectively, with 10 bases between them. Germline values: CDR1 KGHSH, CDR2 LQKENI. CDR3 in DNA: TGTGCCAGCTCACAGGCAGGGAATAGCAATCAGCCCCAGCATTTT. Translated: CASSQAGNSNQPQHF.

This clonotype has just a few counts. This chain connects TRBV2 to TRBJ2-7; 7 nucleotides align to TRBD2. The CDR3 has 13 amino acids. V shed 5 bases, J shed 3 bases, and the junction held 4 bases outside the gene matches. CDR1 SNHLY and CDR2 FYNNEI come from the germline V gene. The CDR3 here is CASSFWEGYEQYF. The DNA for the CDR3 is TGTGCCAGCAGTTTCTGGGAGGGCTACGAGCAGTACTTC.

The J gene is TRBJ1-2, the V gene TRBV9, with a tentative D call TRBD1 (6 bases). V lost 4 bases, J lost 8 bases, and 18 bases lay in between. CDR1 is SGDLS and CDR2 is YYNGEE in the germline V gene. The CDR3 sequence is 14 residues long. CDR3 DNA: TGTGCCAGCAGCCTCCTGGACAGATGGGGCGGCTACACCTTC. This codes for CASSLLDRWGGYTF.

This clonotype appeared many times. This chain links TRBV10-1 with TRBJ1-5; no firm D call. Germline V gene data show CDR1 as WNHNN and CDR2 as SYGVQD (reference sequence). Trimming left V 2 bases short and J 0 bases short, with 11 bases between. This CDR3 has 16 residues. CDR3: CASSEITENSNQPQHF. In DNA form, the CDR3 reads TGCGCCAGCAGTGAGATCACTGAAAATAGCAATCAGCCCCAGCATTTT.

This clonotype showed up many times. DNA for the CDR3: TGTGCCAGCAGTCTAGGGGCCACTGAAGCTTTCTTT. Translated: CASSLGATEAFF. The chain carries TRBV12-3 or TRBV12-4 and TRBJ1-1; possibly TRBD1 for D (5 bases). V was clipped by 5 bases and J by 4 bases, with 8 bases between them. The CDR3 has 12 amino acids.

This clonotype has a handful of counts. The rearrangement links TRBV19 to TRBJ1-2; 8 bases line up with TRBD1. Germline CDR1 reads LNHDA; CDR2 reads SQIVND (reference sequence). The CDR3 has 15 residues. V was clipped by 8 bases and J by 3 bases; unmatched bases: 11. CDR3: CASSPRTGLYYGYTF. CDR3 coding DNA: TGTGCCAGTTCCCCACGGACAGGGCTGTACTATGGCTACACCTTC. Based on the CDR3 plus reference TRBV19 and TRBJ1-2, the full variable domain is DGGITQSPKYLFRKEGQNVTLSCEQNLNHDAMYWYRQDPGQGLRLIYYSQIVNDFQKGDIAEGYSVSREKKESFPLTVTSAQKNPTAFYLCASSPRTGLYYGYTFGSGTRLTVV.